These 24 T cell receptor beta chains were sequenced from one sample in a study of OX40 agonist ivuxolimab in advanced cancers. Sequenced by immunoSEQ multiplex PCR; TCRdb stores in-frame clones only, minus some. Here the sample spans about 30,000 clones, about 83% being singletons. The sample consisted of CD4+ or CD8+ T cells sorted from blood, taken in a trial of the OX40 agonist ivuxolimab. These TCRs come from an adult with an advanced solid tumor such as melanoma, head and neck, liver or kidney cancer.

Comment on this clone: A junction boundary mismatches the germline segment, possibly from a read error. The chain employs TRBV9 and TRBJ1-1; D gene uncertain. CDR1 and CDR2 from the germline V gene are SGDLS and YYNGEE. CDR3 length equals 14 residues. The CDR3 loop is CASNVADGFTEAFF. Written as DNA, the CDR3 is TGTGCCAGCAACGTAGCAGATGGGTTCACTGAAGCTTTCTTT.

The rearrangement links TRBV6-5 to TRBJ2-7; D remains unclear. V gave up 1 base and J gave up 7 bases, with 5 bases separating them. CDR3 length: 11 amino acids. Germline CDR1 reads MNHEY; CDR2 reads SVGAGI. In DNA form, the CDR3 reads TGTGCCAGCAGTTACTATGGGGAGCAGTACTTC. Its protein is CASSYYGEQYF.

The rearrangement joins TRBV6-1 to TRBJ2-2; D remains unclear. CDR1 MNHNS and CDR2 SASEGT come from the germline V gene. CDR3 length equals 15 residues. V was pared by 2 bases and J by 5 bases, with 12 bases between. The CDR3 protein is CASSEPLDKTGELFF. CDR3 sequence (DNA): TGTGCCAGCAGTGAACCTCTTGACAAAACCGGGGAGCTGTTTTTT.

The chain recombines TRBV28 with TRBJ2-5; D is uncertain. The CDR3 totals 16 residues. Germline lookup yields CDR1 MDHEN and CDR2 SYDVKM. Trimming stripped 5 bases from V and 5 bases from J, with 21 bases between. The CDR3 region is CASSLHEGLLGETQYF. CDR3 bases: TGTGCCAGCAGTCTACACGAAGGGTTATTGGGGGAGACCCAGTACTTC.

The chain joins TRBV7-9 to TRBJ1-5; no firm D call. The CDR3 consists of 12 residues. CDR1 and CDR2 (germline): SEHNR, FQNEAQ (reference sequence). Trimming took off 0 bases at V and 9 bases at J, with 6 bases between the two ends. CDR3 nucleotide sequence: TGTGCCAGCAGCTTAGCTGGCGGGCCCCAGCATTTT. It yields the protein CASSLAGGPQHF.

The chain joins TRBV9 to TRBJ2-1; D is unclear. V lost 0 bases, J lost 4 bases, and 5 bases lay in between. The CDR3 extends over 13 amino acids. CDR1 is SGDLS, CDR2 YYNGEE, per germline. DNA of the CDR3: TGTGCCAGCAGCGTAGCTCAGTACAATGAGCAGTTCTTC. This codes for CASSVAQYNEQFF.

V and J are TRBV2 and TRBJ1-4; D uncertain. Trimming removed 6 bases at V and 4 bases at J, with 15 bases between. Germline CDR1 reads SNHLY; CDR2 reads FYNNEI. The length of the CDR3 is 15 residues. CDR3 nucleotide sequence: TGTGCCAGCAGACCGACGGATCCTTATAATGAAAAACTGTTTTTT. As protein: CASRPTDPYNEKLFF.

Here the CDR3 DNA reads TGTGCCAGCAGTGAAGGGACAGTCTACGAGTTCTACGAGCAGTACTTC. Encoded protein: CASSEGTVYEFYEQYF. The J gene is TRBJ2-7, the V gene TRBV6-1; tentative D call: TRBD1 (6 bases). The CDR3 length is 16 residues. Trimming took off 1 base at V and 3 bases at J, with 16 bases between the two ends. Germline V lookup: CDR1 MNHNS, CDR2 SASEGT.

The rearrangement links TRBV7-6 to TRBJ2-1; tentative D call: TRBD2 (6 bases). The CDR3 contains 14 residues. The V and J ends lost 1 base and 5 bases respectively, with 9 bases between them. Germline assignment: CDR1 SGHVS and CDR2 FNYEAQ. Here the CDR3 reads CASSLGGGNNEQFF. The CDR3 DNA reads as TGTGCCAGCAGCTTAGGAGGAGGGAACAATGAGCAGTTCTTC.

The chain uses TRBV28 and TRBJ2-6; D gene ambiguous. The CDR3 spans 15 residues. Trimming removed 7 bases at V and 0 bases at J, with 10 bases between. Germline V gene data show CDR1 as MDHEN and CDR2 as SYDVKM. Here the CDR3 reads CASTRGVSGANVLTF. Written as DNA, the CDR3 is TGTGCCAGCACTCGTGGGGTCTCTGGGGCCAACGTCCTGACTTTC. The full variable domain, in which reference TRBV28 and TRBJ2-6 provide the parts outside the CDR3, is DVKVTQSSRYLVKRTGEKVFLECVQDMDHENMFWYRQDPGLGLRLIYFSYDVKMKEKGDIPEGYSVSREKKERFSLILESASTNQTSMYLCASTRGVSGANVLTFGAGSRLTVL.

This sequence joins TRBV10-1 and TRBJ2-1, with D perhaps matching TRBD2 (6 bases). This CDR3 is 14 amino acids long. Germline V gene data show CDR1 as WNHNN and CDR2 as SYGVQD (reference sequence). Trimming removed 4 bases at V and 6 bases at J, with 13 bases between. The CDR3 DNA follows: TGCGCCAGCAGTGCGCCGGGAGTCTCCAATGAGCAGTTCTTC. Translation: CASSAPGVSNEQFF.

The CDR3 coding sequence is TGTGCCAGCAGCCACGGACTAGCGGGAGGGGGGGAGCAGTTCTTC. This encodes CASSHGLAGGGEQFF. The rearrangement links TRBV7-8 to TRBJ2-1, with 15 bases that match TRBD2. V lost 5 bases and J lost 10; bases outside the gene matches: 6. The CDR3 has 15 amino acids. CDR1 is SGHVS, CDR2 FQNEAQ, per germline.

This clone has just a few counts. The chain has TRBV28 and TRBJ1-2, with TRBD1 as a possible D gene (6 bases). V was pared by 4 bases and J by 4 bases, with 22 bases between. The CDR3 is 17 amino acids. Germline V gene lookup returns CDR1 MDHEN and CDR2 SYDVKM. CDR3 sequence: CASSSRTWTVKGYGYTF. CDR3 in DNA: TGTGCCAGCAGTTCACGGACCTGGACAGTCAAGGGCTATGGCTACACCTTC.

This sequence joins TRBV27 and TRBJ1-5, with 11 bases lining up with TRBD1. The germline CDR1 and CDR2 sequences are MNHEY and SMNVEV (reference sequence). V shed 6 bases, J shed 3 bases, and the junction held 7 bases outside the gene matches. The CDR3 has 16 amino acids. In DNA, the CDR3 is TGTGCCAGCAGACCTAGGACAGGGGGCTTCAATCAGCCCCAGCATTTT. It is translated as CASRPRTGGFNQPQHF.

This clone has only a few counts. The rearrangement links TRBV7-9 to TRBJ2-5; D gene unclear. The CDR3 covers 14 residues. Germline CDR1 reads SEHNR; CDR2 reads FQNEAQ (reference sequence). With 4 bases removed from V and 5 bases from J, the gap between germline ends came to 14 bases. The CDR3 DNA sequence: TGTGCCAGCAGCTCCTGGGTCTGGCGGGAGACCCAGTACTTC. Residues: CASSSWVWRETQYF.

In its sample, this clone was seen a few times. J is TRBJ2-7 and V is TRBV2; 8 nucleotides line up with TRBD2. This CDR3 spans 15 amino acids. The trim removed 1 base at V and 2 bases at J, leaving 4 bases unmatched. In germline, CDR1 is SNHLY, CDR2 FYNNEI. The CDR3 nucleotides are TGTGCCAGCAGTGAAGGAGTAGCGGGAACCTACGAGCAGTACTTC. Its translation is CASSEGVAGTYEQYF.

The chain recombines TRBV10-2 with TRBJ2-5; TRBD2 aligns across 7 bases. The germline V gene encodes CDR1 WSHSY and CDR2 SAAADI. This CDR3 contains 14 residues. Trimming removed 8 bases from V and 5 bases from J; junction bases left unmatched: 11. The CDR3 nucleotides read TGCGCCAGCCACCCCTCGGGAGGAACGGAGACCCAGTACTTC. Residues: CASHPSGGTETQYF.

The V gene is TRBV19, the J gene TRBJ1-1; D may be TRBD1 (6 bases). V shed 4 bases and J shed 1 base, with 7 bases lying between them. CDR3 length: 13 residues. Germline CDR1 and CDR2: LNHDA and SQIVND (reference sequence). The CDR3 DNA follows: TGTGCCAGTAGTACGACAGGGAACACTGAAGCTTTCTTT. It translates to CASSTTGNTEAFF.

The chain links TRBV7-3 to TRBJ2-1, with D possibly being TRBD1 or TRBD2 (7 bases each). The ends were cut back, 2 bases at V and 8 bases at J, with 13 bases in the middle. The CDR3 totals 14 residues. The germline CDR1 and CDR2 sequences are SGHTA and FQGTGA. DNA of the CDR3: TGTGCCAGCAGCTTATCCAGGGGGGGCTATGAGCAGTTCTTC. It is translated as CASSLSRGGYEQFF.

The CDR3 here is CASSGALVPSGSGDTQYF. The CDR3 DNA is TGTGCCAGCAGCGGAGCACTTGTGCCTAGCGGGAGCGGAGATACGCAGTATTTT. The genes are TRBV9 and TRBJ2-3; 10 bases are a match to TRBD2. Germline CDR1 SGDLS, CDR2 YYNGEE. The junction had 15 bases not matched to a gene; V was cut back by 3 bases and J by 5 bases. The CDR3 loop spans 18 amino acids.

The CDR3 loop is CASSFQGTDTQYF. CDR3 DNA: TGTGCCAGCAGCTTCCAGGGCACAGATACGCAGTATTTT. This chain links TRBV7-2 with TRBJ2-3; D unresolved. V lost 3 bases to trimming and J lost 1 base, with 5 bases between them. The CDR3 is 13 residues long. Germline V CDR1 and CDR2: SGHTA, FQGNSA.

This chain uses TRBV28 with TRBJ2-3; a weak D match, TRBD1 (7 bases). The CDR3 covers 15 residues. The V gene lost 2 bases and the J gene lost 4 bases, with 13 bases spanning the gap. From germline, CDR1 is MDHEN and CDR2 SYDVKM. CDR3 nucleotides: TGTGCCAGCAGTTTACGGACAGGCGGGGCAGATACGCAGTATTTT. Its protein is CASSLRTGGADTQYF. Variable domain in full (rest from reference TRBV28 and TRBJ2-3): DVKVTQSSRYLVKRTGEKVFLECVQDMDHENMFWYRQDPGLGLRLIYFSYDVKMKEKGDIPEGYSVSREKKERFSLILESASTNQTSMYLCASSLRTGGADTQYFGPGTRLTVL.

The rearrangement joins TRBV2 to TRBJ2-2, with D unresolved. The germline V gene has CDR1 SNHLY and CDR2 FYNNEI. This CDR3 region has 11 residues. V shed 7 bases and J shed 4 bases, with 4 bases lying between them. CDR3 protein: CASTSTGELFF. CDR3 coding DNA: TGTGCCAGCACTAGCACCGGGGAGCTGTTTTTT.

The chain recombines TRBV30 with TRBJ1-2; D is ambiguous. V was shortened by 8 bases and J by 4 bases, with 17 bases between the two germline ends. CDR3 length equals 13 residues. From germline, CDR1 is GTSNPN and CDR2 SVGIG (reference sequence). The CDR3 DNA reads as TGTGCCGGGCCCGGAGGGTTTGGCTATGGCTACACCTTC. This codes for CAGPGGFGYGYTF.